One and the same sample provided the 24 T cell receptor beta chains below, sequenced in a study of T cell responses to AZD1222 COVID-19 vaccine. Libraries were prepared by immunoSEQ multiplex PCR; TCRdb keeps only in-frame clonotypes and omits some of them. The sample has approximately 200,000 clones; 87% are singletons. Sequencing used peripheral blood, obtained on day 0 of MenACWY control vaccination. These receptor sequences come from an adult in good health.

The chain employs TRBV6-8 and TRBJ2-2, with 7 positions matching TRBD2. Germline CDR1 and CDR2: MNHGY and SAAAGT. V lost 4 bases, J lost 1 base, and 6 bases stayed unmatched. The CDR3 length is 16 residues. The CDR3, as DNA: TGTGCCAGCAGTTTACCGGGACTAAGGAACACCGGGGAGCTGTTTTTT. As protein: CASSLPGLRNTGELFF.

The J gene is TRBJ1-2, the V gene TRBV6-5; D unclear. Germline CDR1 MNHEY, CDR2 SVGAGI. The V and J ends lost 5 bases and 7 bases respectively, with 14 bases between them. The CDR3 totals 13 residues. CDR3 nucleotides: TGTGCCAGCAGTCTTACCCCAGGAGTTGGCTACACCTTC. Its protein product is CASSLTPGVGYTF.

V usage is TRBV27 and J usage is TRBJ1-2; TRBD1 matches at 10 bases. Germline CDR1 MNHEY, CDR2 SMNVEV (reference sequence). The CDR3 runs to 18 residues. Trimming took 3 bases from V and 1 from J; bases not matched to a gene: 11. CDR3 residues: CASSFSRGTGASNYGYTF. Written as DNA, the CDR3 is TGTGCCAGCAGTTTCAGTAGGGGGACAGGGGCGAGTAACTATGGCTACACCTTC.

The CDR3 DNA follows: TGTGCCAGCAGCTTGGTCCCCCCGACTAGCGGGGGGGCCGAGCAGTACTTC. Translated, it gives CASSLVPPTSGGAEQYF. V usage is TRBV5-4 and J usage is TRBJ2-7, with 14 bases fitting TRBD2. The V and J ends lost 0 bases and 6 bases, in that order; junction bases with no gene match: 8. Germline lookup yields CDR1 SGHNT and CDR2 YYREEE (reference sequence). The CDR3 loop spans 17 amino acids.

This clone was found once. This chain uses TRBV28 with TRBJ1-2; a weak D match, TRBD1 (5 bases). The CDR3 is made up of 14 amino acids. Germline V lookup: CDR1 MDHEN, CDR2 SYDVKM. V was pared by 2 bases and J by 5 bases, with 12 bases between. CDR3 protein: CASSLRWGDYGYTF. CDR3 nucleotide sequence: TGTGCCAGCAGTTTAAGGTGGGGGGATTATGGCTACACCTTC.

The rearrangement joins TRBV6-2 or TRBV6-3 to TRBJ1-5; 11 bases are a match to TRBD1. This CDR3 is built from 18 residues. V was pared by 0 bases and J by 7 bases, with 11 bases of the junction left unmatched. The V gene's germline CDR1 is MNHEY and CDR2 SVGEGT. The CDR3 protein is CASSYSGSDRGLRQPQHF. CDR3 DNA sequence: TGTGCCAGCAGTTACTCGGGGTCGGACAGGGGGCTTCGCCAGCCCCAGCATTTT.

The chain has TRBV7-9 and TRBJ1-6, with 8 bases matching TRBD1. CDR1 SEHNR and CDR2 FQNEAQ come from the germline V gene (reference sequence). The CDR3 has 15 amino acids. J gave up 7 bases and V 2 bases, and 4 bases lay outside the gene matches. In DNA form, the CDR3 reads TGTGCCAGCAGCTTACCGGACAGGGAGAATTCACCCCTCCACTTT. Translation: CASSLPDRENSPLHF.

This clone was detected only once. CDR3 DNA: TGTGCCAGCACCGAAACGCGAGCGGGGAGATACGAGCAGTACTTC. Its translation is CASTETRAGRYEQYF. The chain has TRBV5-5 and TRBJ2-7; 7 bases line up with TRBD2. Germline V gives CDR1 SGHKS, CDR2 YYEKEE (reference sequence). J gave up 4 bases and V 6 bases, and 13 bases lay outside the gene matches. This CDR3 has 15 amino acids. The entire variable domain, with the rest obtained from reference TRBV5-5 and TRBJ2-7, is as follows: DAGVTQSPTHLIKTRGQQVTLRCSPISGHKSVSWYQQVLGQGPQFIFQYYEKEERGRGNFPDRFSARQFPNYSSELNVNALLLGDSALYLCASTETRAGRYEQYFGPGTRLTVT.

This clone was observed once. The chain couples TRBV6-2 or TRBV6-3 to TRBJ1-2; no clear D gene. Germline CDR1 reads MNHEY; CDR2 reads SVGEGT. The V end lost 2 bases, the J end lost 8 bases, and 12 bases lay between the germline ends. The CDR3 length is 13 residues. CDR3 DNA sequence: TGTGCCAGCAGTTACCCGTCGGCAGTAGGCTACACCTTC. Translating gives CASSYPSAVGYTF.

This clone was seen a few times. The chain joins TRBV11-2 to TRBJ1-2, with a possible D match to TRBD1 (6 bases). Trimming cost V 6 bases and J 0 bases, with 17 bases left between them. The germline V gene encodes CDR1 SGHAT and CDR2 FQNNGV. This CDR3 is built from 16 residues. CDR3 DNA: TGTGCCAGCAGAGGGGTGGGGGCGGCGGCTAACTATGGCTACACCTTC. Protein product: CASRGVGAAANYGYTF.

The CDR3, as DNA: TGTGCCAGCAGATCGGGGGGGACGAGATACACCATATATTTT. Its protein is CASRSGGTRYTIYF. The chain is built from TRBV28 and TRBJ1-3, with a possible D match to TRBD1 (5 bases). With 6 bases removed from V and 8 bases from J, the gap between germline ends came to 17 bases. Looked up from germline, CDR1 is MDHEN and CDR2 is SYDVKM. The CDR3 has 14 residues.

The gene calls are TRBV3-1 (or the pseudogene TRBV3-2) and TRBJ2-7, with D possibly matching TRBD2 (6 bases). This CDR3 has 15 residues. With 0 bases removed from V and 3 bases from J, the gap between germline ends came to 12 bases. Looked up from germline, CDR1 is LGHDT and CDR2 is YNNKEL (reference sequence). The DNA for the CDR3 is TGTGCCAGCAGCCAAGAGGGGCGGGACTTCTACGAGCAGTACTTC. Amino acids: CASSQEGRDFYEQYF.

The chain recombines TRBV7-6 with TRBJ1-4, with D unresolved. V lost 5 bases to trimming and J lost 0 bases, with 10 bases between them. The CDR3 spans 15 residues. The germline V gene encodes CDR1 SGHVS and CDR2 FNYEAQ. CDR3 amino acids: CASSLGDTTNEKLFF. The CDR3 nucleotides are TGTGCCAGCAGCCTGGGAGATACAACTAATGAAAAACTGTTTTTT.

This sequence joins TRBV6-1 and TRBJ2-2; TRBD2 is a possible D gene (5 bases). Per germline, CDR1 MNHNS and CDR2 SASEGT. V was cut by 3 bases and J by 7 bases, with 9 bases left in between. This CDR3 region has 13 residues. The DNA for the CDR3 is TGTGCCAGCAGTGACGGGGTCATCGGGGAGCTGTTTTTT. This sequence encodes CASSDGVIGELFF.

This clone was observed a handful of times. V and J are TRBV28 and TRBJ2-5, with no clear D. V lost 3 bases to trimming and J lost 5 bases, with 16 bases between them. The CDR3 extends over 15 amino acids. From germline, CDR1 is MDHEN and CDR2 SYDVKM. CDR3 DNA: TGTGCCAGCAGTTTTATGTTGGGCGGTGCGGAGACCCAGTACTTC. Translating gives CASSFMLGGAETQYF.

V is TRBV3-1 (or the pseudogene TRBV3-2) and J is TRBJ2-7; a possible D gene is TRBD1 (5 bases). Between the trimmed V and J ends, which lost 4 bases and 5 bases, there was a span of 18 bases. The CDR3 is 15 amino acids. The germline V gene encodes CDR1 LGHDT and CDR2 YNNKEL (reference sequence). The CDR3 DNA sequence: TGTGCCAGCAGCCCTGGGGCGTCCCGCCCCAACGAGCAGTACTTC. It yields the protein CASSPGASRPNEQYF.

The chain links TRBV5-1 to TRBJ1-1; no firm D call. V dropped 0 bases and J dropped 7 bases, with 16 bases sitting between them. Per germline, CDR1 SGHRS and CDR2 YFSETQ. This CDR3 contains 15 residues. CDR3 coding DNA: TGCGCCAGCAGCTTGGGCCAGACTTCCTTTGGTGAAGCTTTCTTT. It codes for CASSLGQTSFGEAFF.

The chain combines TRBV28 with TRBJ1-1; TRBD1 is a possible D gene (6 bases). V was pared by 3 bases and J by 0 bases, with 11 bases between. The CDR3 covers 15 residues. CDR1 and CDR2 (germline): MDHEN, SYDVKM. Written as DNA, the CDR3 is TGTGCCAGCAGTTTCGAGGGGGGGATGAACACTGAAGCTTTCTTT. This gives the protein CASSFEGGMNTEAFF.

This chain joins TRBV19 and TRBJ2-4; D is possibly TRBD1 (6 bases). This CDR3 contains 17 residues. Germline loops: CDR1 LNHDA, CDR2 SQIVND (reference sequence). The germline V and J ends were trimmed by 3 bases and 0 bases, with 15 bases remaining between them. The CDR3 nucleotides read TGTGCCAGTAGTATTGGGACAAGCCTAATAGCCAAAAACATTCAGTACTTC. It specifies CASSIGTSLIAKNIQYF.

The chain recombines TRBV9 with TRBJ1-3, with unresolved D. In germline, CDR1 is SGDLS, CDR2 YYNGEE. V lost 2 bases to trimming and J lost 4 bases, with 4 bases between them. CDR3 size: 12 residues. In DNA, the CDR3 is TGTGCCAGCAGCGTTTCCGGAAACACCATATATTTT. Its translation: CASSVSGNTIYF.

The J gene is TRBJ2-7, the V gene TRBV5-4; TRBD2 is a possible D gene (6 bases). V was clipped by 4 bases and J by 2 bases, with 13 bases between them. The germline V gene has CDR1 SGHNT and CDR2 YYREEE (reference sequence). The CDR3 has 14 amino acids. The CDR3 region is CASSPWGEAYEQYF. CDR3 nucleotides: TGTGCCAGCAGCCCTTGGGGGGAAGCCTACGAGCAGTACTTC.

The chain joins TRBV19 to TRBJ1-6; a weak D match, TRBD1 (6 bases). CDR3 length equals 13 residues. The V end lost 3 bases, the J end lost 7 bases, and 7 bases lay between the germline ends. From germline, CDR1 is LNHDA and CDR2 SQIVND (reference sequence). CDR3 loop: CASSIDRNSPLHF. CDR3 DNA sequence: TGTGCCAGTAGTATTGACAGGAATTCACCCCTCCACTTT.

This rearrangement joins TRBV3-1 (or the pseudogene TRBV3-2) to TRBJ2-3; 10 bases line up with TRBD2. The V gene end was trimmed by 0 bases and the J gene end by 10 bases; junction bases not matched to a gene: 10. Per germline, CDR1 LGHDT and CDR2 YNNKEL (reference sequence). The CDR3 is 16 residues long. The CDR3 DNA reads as TGTGCCAGCAGCCAAGATAGAGCGGGAGGGCCCTACTCGCAGTATTTT. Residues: CASSQDRAGGPYSQYF.

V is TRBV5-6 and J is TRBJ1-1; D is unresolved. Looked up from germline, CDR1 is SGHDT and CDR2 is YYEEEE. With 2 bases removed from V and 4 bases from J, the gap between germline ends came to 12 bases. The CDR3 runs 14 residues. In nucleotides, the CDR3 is TGTGCCAGCAGCTTCGGGGATTGGAGCACTGAAGCTTTCTTT. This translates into CASSFGDWSTEAFF.